This record covers a single T cell receptor beta chain. Only in-frame clones appear in the TCRdb table, and some are missing; sequencing was by immunoSEQ multiplex PCR. Of 19,000 or so clones listed, 82% were seen once; the top ten hold 5.5% to 6.5%. The entry originates in a study of blood T cell repertoires in COVID-19. This CDR3 is 16 amino acids long. The germline V gene encodes CDR1 MNHNS and CDR2 SASEGT. The trim removed 2 bases at V and 1 base at J, leaving 5 bases unmatched. V usage is TRBV6-1 and J usage is TRBJ2-3; TRBD1 matches 8 bases. Sequenced: peripheral blood. This TCR came from a human donor in a cohort sampled during active COVID-19. The CDR3 region is CASSENPGQGTDTQYF. CDR3 sequence (DNA): TGTGCCAGCAGTGAAAACCCGGGACAGGGCACAGATACGCAGTATTTT.